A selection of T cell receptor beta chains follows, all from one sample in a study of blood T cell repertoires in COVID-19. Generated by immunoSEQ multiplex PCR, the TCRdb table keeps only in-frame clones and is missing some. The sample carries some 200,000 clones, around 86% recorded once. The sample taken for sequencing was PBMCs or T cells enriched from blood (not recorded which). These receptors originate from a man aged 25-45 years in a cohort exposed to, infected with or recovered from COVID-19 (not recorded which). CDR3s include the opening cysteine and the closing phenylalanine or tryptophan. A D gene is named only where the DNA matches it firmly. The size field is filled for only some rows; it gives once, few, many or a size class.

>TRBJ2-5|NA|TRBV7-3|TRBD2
TGTGCCAGCAGCCCCCGTGGGACTAGCGCTGGCGAGACCCAGTACTTC
CASSPRGTSAGETQYF
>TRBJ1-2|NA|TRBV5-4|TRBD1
TGTGCCAGCAGCTTGGAAAGGAGGACAGGGAATGGCTACACCTTC
CASSLERRTGNGYTF
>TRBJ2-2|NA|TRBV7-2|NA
TGTGCCAGCAGCTTAGCTAGCGGCAACACCGGGGAGCTGTTTTTT
CASSLASGNTGELFF
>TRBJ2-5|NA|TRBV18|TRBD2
TGTGCCAGCTCACCACCGCCTCCGGGAGGAGGAGAGACCCAGTACTTC
CASSPPPPGGGETQYF
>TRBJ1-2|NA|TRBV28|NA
TGTGCCAGCAGTGAGGACAGCTATGGCTACACCTTC
CASSEDSYGYTF
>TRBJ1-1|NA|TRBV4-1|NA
TGCGCCAGCAGCCGTATAGGAGTGAACACTGAAGCTTTCTTT
CASSRIGVNTEAFF
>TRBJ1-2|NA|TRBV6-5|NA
TGTGCCAGCAGTCGGGGGGATGGCTACACCTTC
CASSRGDGYTF
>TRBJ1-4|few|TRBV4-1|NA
TGCGCCAGCAGCCAGGCCGTTCCGGAAAAACTGTTTTTT
CASSQAVPEKLFF
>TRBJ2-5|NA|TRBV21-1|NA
TGTGCCAGCAGCAAATGCGGCGGGAGCAGGGAGACCCAGTACTTC
CASSKCGGSRETQYF
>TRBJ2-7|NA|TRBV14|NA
TGTGCCAGCAGCCAGGAGGGTAGGAGGCCCTACGAGCAGTACTTC
CASSQEGRRPYEQYF
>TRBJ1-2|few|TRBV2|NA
TGTGCCAGCAGTGTAGTGGCGGAAATCCCAGATGGCTACACCTTC
CASSVVAEIPDGYTF
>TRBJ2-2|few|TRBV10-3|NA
TGTGCCATCAGTGAAGGGGCAGGGGGGACCGGGGAGCTGTTTTTT
CAISEGAGGTGELFF
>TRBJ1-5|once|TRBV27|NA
TGTGCCAGCAGTTTAGTAGCGGCAAGCAATCAGCCCCAGCATTTT
CASSLVAASNQPQHF